This T cell receptor beta chain was captured by sequencing in a study of shared clonotypes between healthy human individuals. This clone appeared many times. What it binds is unknown. TCRdb's table, derived via immunoSEQ multiplex PCR, lists solely in-frame clones and lacks some. The table has over 950,000 clones, 60% to 80% seen once. Study-level points and caveats: Sequencing depth was a factor that was expected to affect clonotype sharing among donors.

This TCR came from a man aged 18 to 29 in good health. Some clones in this sample may be carry-over from other donors' samples. Material: memory CD4+ T cells from PBMCs. As to subset: CD45RA-negative fraction.

The CDR3, as DNA: TGTGCCAGCCTCGGGACTAGCGGGACCTACGAGCAGTACTTC. Its translation: CASLGTSGTYEQYF. The rearrangement uses TRBV2 and TRBJ2-7, with 13 bases fitting TRBD2. This CDR3 region has 14 residues. The germline gives CDR1 SNHLY, CDR2 FYNNEI. V lost 8 bases, J lost 2 bases, and 3 bases stayed unmatched.